This entry concerns a single TCR beta chain. The data belong to a study of blood T cell repertoires in COVID-19. Study-wide context: Whether acute or convalescent, the COVID-19 samples came from the United States, Italy and Spain. Sample material is recorded as cDNA or gDNA derived from T cells, B-cell-depleted T cells, or PBMCs.

In the original analysis: Researchers report that nucleated cell counts were estimated from reference gene primer amplification. TCRdb keeps only in-frame clones here, not all; method: immunoSEQ multiplex PCR. V and J calls and clone size are as listed in that table; D and trimming were resolved from the DNA. Among some 110,000 clones listed, 90% were seen once. Material for sequencing was peripheral blood. The source is a human donor with active COVID-19. The donor label of this sample is uncertain.

Written as DNA, the CDR3 is TGTGCCAGCAGTGTTGGGACAGGGATGCTAGTGAATGAGCAGTTCTTC. Residues: CASSVGTGMLVNEQFF. The chain links TRBV2 to TRBJ2-1; the match to TRBD1 covers 9 bases. Trimming removed 4 bases from V and 7 bases from J; junction bases left unmatched: 11. The V gene's germline CDR1 is SNHLY and CDR2 FYNNEI. This CDR3 comprises 16 residues.